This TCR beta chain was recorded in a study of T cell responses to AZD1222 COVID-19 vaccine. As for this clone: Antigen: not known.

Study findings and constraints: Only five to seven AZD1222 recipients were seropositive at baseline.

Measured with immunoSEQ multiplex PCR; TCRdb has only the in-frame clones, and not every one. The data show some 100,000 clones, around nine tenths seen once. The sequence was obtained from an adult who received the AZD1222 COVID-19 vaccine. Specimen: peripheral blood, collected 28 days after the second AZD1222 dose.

The chain's CDR3 is CASSQGRDYGYTF. In DNA form, the CDR3 reads TGTGCCAGCAGCCAAGGCAGGGACTATGGCTACACCTTC. The V gene is TRBV14, the J gene TRBJ1-2, with TRBD1 as a possible D gene (5 bases). The germline V and J ends were trimmed by 1 base and 3 bases, with 6 bases remaining between them. The CDR3 is 13 amino acids. Germline V gene data show CDR1 as SGHDN and CDR2 as FVKESK.